The sequence of this TCR beta chain was determined in a study of blood T cell repertoires in COVID-19. Study at large: The study drew acute and convalescent COVID-19 samples from the United States, Italy and Spain. Sample material is recorded as cDNA or gDNA derived from T cells, B-cell-depleted T cells, or PBMCs.

This clone was observed a few times. Trimming cost V 3 bases and J 10 bases, with 9 bases left between them. The V gene's germline CDR1 is KGHSH and CDR2 LQKENI. The CDR3 runs to 11 residues. In the original processing: Using reference gene primer amplification, nucleated cell counts were estimated. Generated by immunoSEQ multiplex PCR, the TCRdb table keeps only in-frame clones and is missing some. That table gives V, J and clone size, and the DNA gave D and trimming. Counted here are about 250,000 clones, approximately 88% occurring once; the ten biggest clones make up roughly 30%. This clonotype was sampled from a man in his forties or fifties with acute or convalescent COVID-19. The sequenced material came from peripheral blood. The rearrangement joins TRBV18 to TRBJ1-1; D remains ambiguous. DNA of the CDR3: TGTGCCAGCTCACCCGGGATGGGAGCTTTCTTT. It specifies CASSPGMGAFF. Looking up the rest from reference TRBV18 and TRBJ1-1 gives the full variable domain: NAGVMQNPRHLVRRRGQEARLRCSPMKGHSHVYWYRQLPEEGLKFMVYLQKENIIDESGMPKERFSAEFPKEGPSILRIQQVVRGDSAAYFCASSPGMGAFFGQGTRLTVV.